This T cell receptor beta chain comes out of a study of T cell clonality in common variable immunodeficiency. Findings and caveats of the study: CVID subjects had higher TCRbeta clonality than healthy controls, most marked in about a third. CVID subjects shared fewer TCRbeta clones than healthy controls did.

CVID and control samples used equivalent genomic DNA input. Clones were sequenced by immunoSEQ multiplex PCR, and TCRdb holds only the in-frame ones, with some missing. The specimen has tens of thousands of clones, none found just once. CDR1 is LNHDA and CDR2 is SQIVND in the germline V gene (reference sequence). This CDR3 has 14 amino acids. This clone was seen a few times. Its antigen is not known. The read comes to an end 3 residues before the CDR3 does, leaving the germline J gene to fill in the end. The chain couples TRBV19 to TRBJ2-3; the D gene is possibly TRBD2 (5 bases). This TCR came from a person aged 18-70 years in good health. Input material: peripheral blood mononuclear cells. Partial CDR3 DNA: TGTGCCAGTAGTAGAGGGTGGGCAGAAGAGACG. It yields the protein CASSRGWAEET. In full, the CDR3 reads CASSRGWAEETQYF.